This entry lists 22 T cell receptor beta chains sequenced from one sample in a study of T cell repertoires in cytomegalovirus infection. These receptors' antigens are unknown. TCRdb passed the reads through MiXCR, listing each CDR3 protein once. The sample contains some 500,000 distinct CDR3 sequences, over 35% of which appear only once. Sequences were derived from cultured PBMCs, sampled from culture after CMV antigen stimulation. These receptors all stem from a human donor in good health (CMV status not recorded). Some clones in this sample may be carry-over from other donors' samples.

The chain has TRBV5-6 and TRBJ2-2, with D possibly matching TRBD2 (5 bases). This CDR3 is 17 amino acids long. V lost 2 bases and J lost 3, with 17 bases in between. CDR1 is SGHDT and CDR2 is YYEEEE in the germline V gene. The CDR3, as DNA: TGTGCCAGCAGCTTCCCCTCTCGGGGTCTCTACACCGGGGAGCTGTTTTTT. This encodes CASSFPSRGLYTGELFF.

This clonotype came up a few times. The rearrangement joins TRBV5-1 to TRBJ2-7; D unresolved. This CDR3 contains 14 residues. Germline assignment: CDR1 SGHRS and CDR2 YFSETQ. The V gene lost 1 base and the J gene lost 1 base, with 9 bases spanning the gap. The CDR3 sequence is CASSLIGSSYEQYF. The CDR3, as DNA: TGCGCCAGCAGCTTGATCGGCAGTTCCTACGAGCAGTACTTC.

In this sample, this clonotype turned up a few times. V usage is TRBV6-2 or TRBV6-3 and J usage is TRBJ2-7, with TRBD2 identical over 8 bases. Germline-derived CDR1 and CDR2 are MNHEY and SVGEGT. CDR3 size: 14 residues. After removal of 6 bases from V and 0 bases from J, the junction contained 4 bases not matched to a gene. CDR3 sequence: CASRREEVSYEQYF. In DNA, the CDR3 is TGTGCCAGCAGGCGGGAGGAGGTCTCCTACGAGCAGTACTTC.

The chain uses TRBV6-6 and TRBJ1-5, with D possibly matching TRBD1 (6 bases). V lost 6 bases, J lost 11 bases, and 17 bases lay in between. CDR1 is MNHNY and CDR2 is SVGAGI in the germline V gene (reference sequence). The CDR3 totals 13 residues. The CDR3 nucleotides read TGTGCCAGCAGCCCCACGGGGAACAGGGCCCAGCATTTT. This gives the protein CASSPTGNRAQHF.

This sequence joins TRBV12-3 or TRBV12-4 and TRBJ1-1; TRBD1 matches at 8 bases. Unmatched junction bases numbered 12, after V lost 7 bases and J lost 11 bases. The CDR3 covers 13 residues. CDR3 nucleotide sequence: TGTGCCAGCACCATTGACAGGGGAGCCTCTGCTTTCTTT. This codes for CASTIDRGASAFF.

The chain is built from TRBV20-1 and TRBJ2-5, with no clear D. This CDR3 has 12 residues. The V gene lost 0 bases and the J gene lost 5 bases, with 7 bases spanning the gap. Germline CDR1 DFQATT, CDR2 SNEGSKA (reference sequence). The CDR3 DNA sequence: TGCAGTGCTAGAGACCAACGGGAGACCCAGTACTTC. This gives the protein CSARDQRETQYF.

The chain links TRBV10-3 to TRBJ2-7, with D perhaps TRBD2 (5 bases). Germline V gene data show CDR1 as ENHRY and CDR2 as SYGVKD. The CDR3 runs 15 residues. Trimming stripped 4 bases from V and 2 bases from J, with 15 bases between. Here the CDR3 reads CAISGDPGSPYEQYF. The DNA for the CDR3 is TGTGCCATCAGTGGAGACCCGGGGTCCCCCTACGAGCAGTACTTC.

The rearrangement joins TRBV5-6 to TRBJ1-2, with 8 bases matching TRBD1. Germline CDR1 reads SGHDT; CDR2 reads YYEEEE. Trimming took 1 base from V and 4 from J; bases not matched to a gene: 12. CDR3 length equals 17 residues. CDR3 nucleotide sequence: TGTGCCAGCAGCTTGTATGGCTTTCAGGGGGCCATCTATGGCTACACCTTC. This encodes CASSLYGFQGAIYGYTF.

This rearrangement joins TRBV20-1 to TRBJ2-7; D perhaps matches TRBD2 (5 bases). Trimming shortened V by 5 bases and J by 2 bases, and 16 bases separated the two germline ends. Per germline, CDR1 DFQATT and CDR2 SNEGSKA (reference sequence). The CDR3 is 14 amino acids. CDR3 in amino acids: CSASGLVETYEQYF. CDR3 coding DNA: TGCAGTGCTTCAGGACTGGTAGAGACCTACGAGCAGTACTTC.

This clonotype has a single count. A much larger clone differs by one base, so this may be a read error. Because the CDR3 is missing its conserved closing phenylalanine or tryptophan, this is likely a read error. This rearrangement joins TRBV7-2 to TRBJ2-1; 7 bases are shared with TRBD2. Germline CDR1 SGHTA, CDR2 FQGNSA. The CDR3 has 14 amino acids. Germline trimming cut 2 bases from V and 6 bases from J; bases unmatched to any gene: 4. The CDR3 protein is CASSLQTSINEQFS. CDR3 bases: TGTGCCAGCAGCTTACAGACTAGCATCAATGAGCAGTTCTCC.

This rearrangement joins TRBV12-5 to TRBJ2-2; the D gene is possibly TRBD2 (6 bases). V gave up 0 bases and J gave up 6 bases, with 11 bases separating them. Germline loops: CDR1 LGHNT, CDR2 FRNRAP. The CDR3 length is 15 residues. The CDR3 DNA reads TGTGCTAGTGGTTTGGTTCAGGGAGGTGCCGGGGAGCTGTTTTTT. Protein: CASGLVQGGAGELFF.

The chain is built from TRBV11-2 and TRBJ2-1; D may correspond to TRBD1 or TRBD2 (5 bases each). The CDR3 is 16 residues long. The germline gives CDR1 SGHAT, CDR2 FQNNGV. V was shortened by 8 bases and J by 9 bases, with 26 bases between the two germline ends. CDR3 residues: CASARIAGPKGSEQFF. The CDR3 region has the DNA TGTGCCAGCGCGAGGATCGCAGGACCTAAGGGGAGTGAGCAGTTCTTC.

J is TRBJ2-1 and V is TRBV2; D tentatively reads TRBD1 or TRBD2 (6 bases each). The length of the CDR3 is 13 residues. V lost 11 bases, J lost 10 bases, and 21 bases lay in between. Looked up from germline, CDR1 is SNHLY and CDR2 is FYNNEI. The CDR3 bases are TGTGCCGTGGGGGGCGGGGTAGGAGGCGAGCAGTTCTTC. Protein product: CAVGGGVGGEQFF. Variable domain in full (rest from reference TRBV2 and TRBJ2-1): EPEVTQTPSHQVTQMGQEVILRCVPISNHLYFYWYRQILGQKVEFLVSFYNNEISEKSEIFDDQFSVERPDGSNFTLKIRSTKLEDSAMYFCAVGGGVGGEQFFGPGTRLTVL.

The chain employs TRBV20-1 and TRBJ1-4; 8 bases align to TRBD1. The CDR3 extends over 15 amino acids. With 0 bases clipped from V and 8 bases from J, the junction kept 8 bases outside the gene matches. Germline V lookup: CDR1 DFQATT, CDR2 SNEGSKA (reference sequence). This chain's CDR3 is CSARDVRTGSEKLFF. The CDR3 region has the DNA TGCAGTGCTAGAGATGTCCGGACAGGGAGCGAAAAACTGTTTTTT.

This chain joins TRBV7-4 and TRBJ2-7; D gene unclear. Germline loops: CDR1 SGHVT, CDR2 SQSDAQ. CDR3 size: 15 residues. Trimming took off 11 bases at V and 3 bases at J, with 23 bases between the two ends. CDR3 DNA: TGTGCCTCCCACGCAGCCTTGGGGAATGGCTACGAGCAGTACTTC. The encoded protein is CASHAALGNGYEQYF.

The V and J genes are TRBV7-6 and TRBJ2-1; maybe TRBD2 (5 bases). Germline lookup yields CDR1 SGHVS and CDR2 FNYEAQ. V was pared by 1 base and J by 4 bases, with 11 bases between. The CDR3 sequence is 15 residues long. The chain's CDR3 is CASSLEAAPYNEQFF. The CDR3 nucleotides are TGTGCCAGCAGCTTAGAAGCGGCACCTTACAATGAGCAGTTCTTC.

This clonotype appeared a few times. This chain uses TRBV7-2 with TRBJ1-5; D is uncertain. V was cut by 5 bases and J by 4 bases, with 12 bases left in between. Germline values: CDR1 SGHTA, CDR2 FQGNSA. The CDR3 is 14 amino acids. Here the CDR3 DNA reads TGTGCCAGCAGCCCCACAAATTTTAATCAGCCCCAGCATTTT. Its translation is CASSPTNFNQPQHF.

This rearrangement joins TRBV4-2 to TRBJ2-7; D ambiguous. Germline V CDR1 and CDR2: LGHNA, YNFKEQ. There are 17 residues in the CDR3. Trimming left V 2 bases short and J 4 bases short, with 21 bases between. The DNA of the CDR3 is TGTGCCAGCAGCCAAAAGCTGGGAACGCCGCCAGATTACGAGCAGTACTTC. This sequence encodes CASSQKLGTPPDYEQYF.

The gene calls are TRBV7-8 and TRBJ2-7; 7 bases map to TRBD2. This CDR3 has 14 amino acids. The trim removed 1 base at V and 6 bases at J, leaving 6 bases unmatched. The germline V gene has CDR1 SGHVS and CDR2 FQNEAQ. The CDR3 loop reads CASSLGTRGVEQYF. The CDR3 DNA reads as TGTGCCAGCAGCTTAGGGACTAGAGGTGTCGAGCAGTACTTC.

This clonotype has a handful of counts. The chain recombines TRBV7-2 with TRBJ2-1, with 8 bases aligning to TRBD2. CDR1 SGHTA and CDR2 FQGNSA come from the germline V gene. V shed 4 bases, J shed 10 bases, and the junction held 9 bases outside the gene matches. The length of the CDR3 is 14 residues. CDR3 nucleotides: TGTGCCAGCAGCTCGAACTTACTAGCGGTAGAGCAGTTCTTC. This encodes CASSSNLLAVEQFF. Using reference TRBV7-2 and TRBJ2-1 for the parts outside the CDR3, the full variable domain is GAGVSQSPSNKVTEKGKDVELRCDPISGHTALYWYRQSLGQGLEFLIYFQGNSAPDKSGLPSDRFSAERTGGSVSTLTIQRTQQEDSAVYLCASSSNLLAVEQFFGPGTRLTVL.

This clonotype was counted many times. The chain uses TRBV7-2 and TRBJ1-3; unclear D gene. This CDR3 comprises 13 residues. Per the germline V gene, CDR1 is SGHTA and CDR2 is FQGNSA. The V gene lost 4 bases and the J gene lost 4 bases, with 8 bases spanning the gap. The CDR3 DNA reads TGTGCCAGCAGCTCCATCCTCGGAAACACCATATATTTT. It is translated as CASSSILGNTIYF.

This clonotype came up a few times. The chain links TRBV7-2 to TRBJ2-7; possibly TRBD1 for D (6 bases). The germline CDR1 and CDR2 sequences are SGHTA and FQGNSA. Trimming pared 2 bases from V and 2 bases from J, leaving 10 bases between. The CDR3 is 14 amino acids. The chain's CDR3 is CASSLRTAAYEQYF. CDR3 DNA sequence: TGTGCCAGCAGCTTACGGACAGCGGCCTACGAGCAGTACTTC. The variable domain in full, with the rest retrieved from reference TRBV7-2 and TRBJ2-7, is GAGVSQSPSNKVTEKGKDVELRCDPISGHTALYWYRQSLGQGLEFLIYFQGNSAPDKSGLPSDRFSAERTGGSVSTLTIQRTQQEDSAVYLCASSLRTAAYEQYFGPGTRLTVT.